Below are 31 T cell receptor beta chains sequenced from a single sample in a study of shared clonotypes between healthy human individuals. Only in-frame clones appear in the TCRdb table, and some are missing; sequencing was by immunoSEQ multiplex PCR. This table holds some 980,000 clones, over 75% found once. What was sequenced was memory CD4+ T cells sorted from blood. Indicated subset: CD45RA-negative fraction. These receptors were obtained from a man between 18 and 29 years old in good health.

The CDR3 region has the DNA TGTGCCAGCAGCTTGGCGACTAAGAACACCGGGGAGCTGTTTTTT. Protein: CASSLATKNTGELFF. The chain recombines TRBV5-4 with TRBJ2-2, with D possibly TRBD2 on 5 matching bases. V was shortened by 0 bases and J by 1 base, with 7 bases between the two germline ends. This CDR3 has 15 amino acids. Germline V gene lookup returns CDR1 SGHNT and CDR2 YYREEE (reference sequence).

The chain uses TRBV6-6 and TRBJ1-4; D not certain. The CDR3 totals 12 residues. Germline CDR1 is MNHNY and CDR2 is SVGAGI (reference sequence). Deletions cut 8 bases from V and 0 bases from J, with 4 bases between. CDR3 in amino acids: CASHATNEKLFF. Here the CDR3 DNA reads TGTGCCAGCCATGCAACTAATGAAAAACTGTTTTTT.

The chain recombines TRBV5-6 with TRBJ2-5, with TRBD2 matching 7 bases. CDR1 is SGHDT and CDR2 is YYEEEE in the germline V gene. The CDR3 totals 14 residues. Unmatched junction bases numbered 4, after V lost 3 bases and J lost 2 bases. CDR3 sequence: CASSSWGGQETQYF. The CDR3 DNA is TGTGCCAGCAGCTCCTGGGGGGGTCAAGAGACCCAGTACTTC.

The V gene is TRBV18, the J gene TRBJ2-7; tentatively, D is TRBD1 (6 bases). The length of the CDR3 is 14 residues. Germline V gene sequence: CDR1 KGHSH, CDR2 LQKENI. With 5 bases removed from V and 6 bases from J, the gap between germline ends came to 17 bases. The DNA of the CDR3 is TGTGCCAGCTCATTATACCAGGGGATGAGCGAGCAGTACTTC. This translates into CASSLYQGMSEQYF.

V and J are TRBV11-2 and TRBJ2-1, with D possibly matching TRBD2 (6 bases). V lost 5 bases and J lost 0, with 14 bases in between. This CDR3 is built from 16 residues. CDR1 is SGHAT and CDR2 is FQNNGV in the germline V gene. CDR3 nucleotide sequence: TGTGCCAGCAGCCCCTCGGGACTCGCCTCCTACAATGAGCAGTTCTTC. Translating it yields CASSPSGLASYNEQFF.

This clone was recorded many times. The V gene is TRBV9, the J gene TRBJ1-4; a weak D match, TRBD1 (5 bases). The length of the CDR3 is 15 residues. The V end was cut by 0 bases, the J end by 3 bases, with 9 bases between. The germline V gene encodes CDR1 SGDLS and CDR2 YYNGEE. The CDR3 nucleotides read TGTGCCAGCAGCGTAGGGGCAGGGCCTAATGAAAAACTGTTTTTT. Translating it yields CASSVGAGPNEKLFF. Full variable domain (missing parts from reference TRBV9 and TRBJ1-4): DSGVTQTPKHLITATGQRVTLRCSPRSGDLSVYWYQQSLDQGLQFLIQYYNGEERAKGNILERFSAQQFPDLHSELNLSSLELGDSALYFCASSVGAGPNEKLFFGSGTQLSVL.

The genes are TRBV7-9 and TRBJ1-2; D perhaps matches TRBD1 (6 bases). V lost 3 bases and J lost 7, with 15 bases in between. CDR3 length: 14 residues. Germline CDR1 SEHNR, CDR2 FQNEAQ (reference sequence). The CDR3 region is CASSLLLDSFGYTF. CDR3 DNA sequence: TGTGCCAGCAGCTTGCTCCTGGACAGTTTTGGCTACACCTTC.

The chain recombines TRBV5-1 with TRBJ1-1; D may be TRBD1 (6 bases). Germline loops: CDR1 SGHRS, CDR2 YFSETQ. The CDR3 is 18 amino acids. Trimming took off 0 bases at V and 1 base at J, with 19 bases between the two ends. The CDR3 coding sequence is TGCGCCAGCAGCTTGGCCCTTCAGGGGCTTCCGTGGAACACTGAAGCTTTCTTT. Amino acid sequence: CASSLALQGLPWNTEAFF.

The CDR3 sequence: CASSFVGQGSGYTF. Written as DNA, the CDR3 is TGTGCCAGCAGTTTCGTGGGACAGGGGTCCGGCTACACCTTC. This chain links TRBV27 with TRBJ1-2; TRBD1 aligns across 10 bases. V dropped 3 bases and J dropped 8; count of bases not matched to a gene: 6. This CDR3 spans 14 amino acids. Looked up from germline, CDR1 is MNHEY and CDR2 is SMNVEV (reference sequence).

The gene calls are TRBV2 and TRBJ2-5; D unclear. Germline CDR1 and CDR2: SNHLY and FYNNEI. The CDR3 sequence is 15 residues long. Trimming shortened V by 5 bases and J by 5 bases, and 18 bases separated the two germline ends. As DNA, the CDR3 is TGTGCCAGCAGTACCGATCTAGGGTCGACGGAGACCCAGTACTTC. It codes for CASSTDLGSTETQYF.

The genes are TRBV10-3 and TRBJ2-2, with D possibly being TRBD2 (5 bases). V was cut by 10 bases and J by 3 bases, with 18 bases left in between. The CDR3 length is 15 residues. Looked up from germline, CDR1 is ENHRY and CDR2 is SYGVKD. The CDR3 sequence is CATSFTGLDTGELFF. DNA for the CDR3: TGTGCCACCTCTTTTACGGGGTTGGACACCGGGGAGCTGTTTTTT.

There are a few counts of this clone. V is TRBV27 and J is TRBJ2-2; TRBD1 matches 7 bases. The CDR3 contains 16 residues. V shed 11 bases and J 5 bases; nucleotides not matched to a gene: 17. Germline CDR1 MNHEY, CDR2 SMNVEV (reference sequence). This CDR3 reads CAPNRTGPRGTGELFF. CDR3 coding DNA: TGTGCCCCCAATCGGACAGGTCCCAGAGGGACCGGGGAGCTGTTTTTT.

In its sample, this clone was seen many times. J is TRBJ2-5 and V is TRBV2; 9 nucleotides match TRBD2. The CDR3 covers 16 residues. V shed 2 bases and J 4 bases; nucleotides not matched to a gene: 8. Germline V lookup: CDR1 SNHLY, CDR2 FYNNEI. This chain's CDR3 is CASSEMTSGQGETQYF. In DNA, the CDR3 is TGTGCCAGCAGTGAAATGACTAGCGGCCAAGGAGAGACCCAGTACTTC.

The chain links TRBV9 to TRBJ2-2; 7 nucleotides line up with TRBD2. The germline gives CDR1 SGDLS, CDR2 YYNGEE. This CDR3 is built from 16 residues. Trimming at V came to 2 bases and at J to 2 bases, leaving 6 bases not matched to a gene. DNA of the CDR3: TGTGCCAGCAGCGTGGCAGCGGGATTAAACACCGGGGAGCTGTTTTTT. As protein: CASSVAAGLNTGELFF.

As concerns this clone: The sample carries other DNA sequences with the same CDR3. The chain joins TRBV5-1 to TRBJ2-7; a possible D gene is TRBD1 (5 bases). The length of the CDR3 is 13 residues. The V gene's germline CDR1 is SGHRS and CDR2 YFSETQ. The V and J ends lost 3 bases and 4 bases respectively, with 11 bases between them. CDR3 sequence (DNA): TGCGCCAGCAGCTCCCAGGGAACGTACGAGCAGTACTTC. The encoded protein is CASSSQGTYEQYF.

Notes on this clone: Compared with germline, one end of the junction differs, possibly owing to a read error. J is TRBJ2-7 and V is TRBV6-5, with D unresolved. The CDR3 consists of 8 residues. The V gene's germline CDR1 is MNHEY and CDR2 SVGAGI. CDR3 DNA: TGTGCCAGCAGTTACTCTTCTTTC. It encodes CASSYSSF.

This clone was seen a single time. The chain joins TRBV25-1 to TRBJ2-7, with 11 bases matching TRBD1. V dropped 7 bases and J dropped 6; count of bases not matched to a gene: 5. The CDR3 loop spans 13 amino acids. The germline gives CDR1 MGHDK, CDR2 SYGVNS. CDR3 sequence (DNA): TGTGCCAGCAACTCCGGGACAGGGGGCGAGCAGTACTTC. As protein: CASNSGTGGEQYF.

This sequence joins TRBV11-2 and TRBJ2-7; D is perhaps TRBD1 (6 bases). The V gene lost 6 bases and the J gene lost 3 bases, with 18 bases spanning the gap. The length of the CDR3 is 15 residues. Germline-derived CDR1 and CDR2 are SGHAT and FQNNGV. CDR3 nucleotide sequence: TGTGCCAGCAGGAAATCTGGACAGAAGTTCTACGAGCAGTACTTC. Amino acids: CASRKSGQKFYEQYF.

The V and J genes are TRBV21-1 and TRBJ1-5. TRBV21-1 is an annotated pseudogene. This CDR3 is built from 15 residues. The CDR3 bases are TGTGCCAGCAGCAAAGCGGAGGGCGGCAGTCAGCCCCAGCATTTT. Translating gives CASSKAEGGSQPQHF.

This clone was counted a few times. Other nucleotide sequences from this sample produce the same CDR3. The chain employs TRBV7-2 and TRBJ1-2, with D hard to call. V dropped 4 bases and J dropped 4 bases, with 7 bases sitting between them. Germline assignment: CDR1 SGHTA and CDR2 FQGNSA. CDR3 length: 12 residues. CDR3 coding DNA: TGTGCCAGCAGCTGGCGCAGCTATGGCTACACCTTC. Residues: CASSWRSYGYTF.

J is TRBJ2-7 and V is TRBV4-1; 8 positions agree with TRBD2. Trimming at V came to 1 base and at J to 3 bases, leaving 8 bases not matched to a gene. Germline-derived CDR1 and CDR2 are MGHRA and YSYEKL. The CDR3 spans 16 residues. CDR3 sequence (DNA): TGCGCCAGCAGCCAAGGGGGGCTAGCGGGCAGCTACGAGCAGTACTTC. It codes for CASSQGGLAGSYEQYF.

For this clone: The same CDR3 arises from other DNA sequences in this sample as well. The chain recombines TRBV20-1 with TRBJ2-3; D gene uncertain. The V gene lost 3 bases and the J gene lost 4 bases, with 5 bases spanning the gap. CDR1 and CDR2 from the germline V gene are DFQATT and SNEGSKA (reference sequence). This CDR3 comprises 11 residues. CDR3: CSARLADTQYF. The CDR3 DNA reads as TGCAGTGCTAGGCTCGCAGATACGCAGTATTTT.

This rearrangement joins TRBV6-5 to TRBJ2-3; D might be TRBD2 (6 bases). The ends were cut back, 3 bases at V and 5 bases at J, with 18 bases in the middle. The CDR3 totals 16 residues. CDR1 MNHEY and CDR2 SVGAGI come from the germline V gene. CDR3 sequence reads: CASSYVGAGPQDTQYF. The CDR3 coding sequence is TGTGCCAGCAGTTATGTTGGGGCGGGACCCCAAGATACGCAGTATTTT.

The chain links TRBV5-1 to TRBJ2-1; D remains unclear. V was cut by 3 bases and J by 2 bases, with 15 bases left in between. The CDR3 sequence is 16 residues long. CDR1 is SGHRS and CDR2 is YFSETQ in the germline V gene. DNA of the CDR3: TGCGCCAGCAGCTCCCCCCGGAGAGTGGCCTACAATGAGCAGTTCTTC. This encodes CASSSPRRVAYNEQFF.

The chain's CDR3 is CASSHGSGGETQYF. CDR3 nucleotide sequence: TGCGCCAGCAGCCACGGCTCCGGGGGGGAGACCCAGTACTTC. The gene calls are TRBV4-1 and TRBJ2-5; 7 nucleotides agree with TRBD2. The CDR3 totals 14 residues. V was pared by 3 bases and J by 5 bases, with 6 bases of the junction left unmatched. Germline CDR1 MGHRA, CDR2 YSYEKL.

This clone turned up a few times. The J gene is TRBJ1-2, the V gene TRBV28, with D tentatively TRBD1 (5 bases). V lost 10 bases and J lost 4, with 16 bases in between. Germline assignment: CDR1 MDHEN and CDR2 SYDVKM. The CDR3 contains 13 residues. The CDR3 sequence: CATRGGGVYGYTF. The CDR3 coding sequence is TGTGCCACCCGTGGGGGGGGTGTCTATGGCTACACCTTC.

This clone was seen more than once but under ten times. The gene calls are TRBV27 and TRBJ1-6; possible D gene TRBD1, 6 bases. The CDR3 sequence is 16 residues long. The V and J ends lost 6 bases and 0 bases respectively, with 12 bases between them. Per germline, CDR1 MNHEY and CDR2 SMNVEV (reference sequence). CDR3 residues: CASRPGAGSYNSPLHF. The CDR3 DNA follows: TGTGCCAGCAGACCAGGGGCGGGCTCCTATAATTCACCCCTCCACTTT.

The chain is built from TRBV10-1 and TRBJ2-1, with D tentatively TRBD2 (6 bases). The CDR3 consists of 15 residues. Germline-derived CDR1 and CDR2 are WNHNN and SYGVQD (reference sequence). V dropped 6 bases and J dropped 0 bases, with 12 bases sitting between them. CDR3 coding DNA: TGCGCCAGCAGCCCCGGGACTCCCTCCTACAATGAGCAGTTCTTC. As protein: CASSPGTPSYNEQFF.

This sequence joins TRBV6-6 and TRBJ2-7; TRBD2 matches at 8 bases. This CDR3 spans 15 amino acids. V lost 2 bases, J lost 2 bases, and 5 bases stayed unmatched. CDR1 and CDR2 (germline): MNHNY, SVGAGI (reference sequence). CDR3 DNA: TGTGCCAGCAGTTACACCGCGGGGGGCCCCTACGAGCAGTACTTC. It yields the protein CASSYTAGGPYEQYF.

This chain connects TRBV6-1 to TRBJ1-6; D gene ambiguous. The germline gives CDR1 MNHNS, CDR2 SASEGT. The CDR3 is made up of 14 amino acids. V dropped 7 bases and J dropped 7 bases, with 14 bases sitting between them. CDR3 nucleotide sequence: TGTGCCAGCACGCTGGAGGGATGGAATTCACCCCTCCACTTT. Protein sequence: CASTLEGWNSPLHF.

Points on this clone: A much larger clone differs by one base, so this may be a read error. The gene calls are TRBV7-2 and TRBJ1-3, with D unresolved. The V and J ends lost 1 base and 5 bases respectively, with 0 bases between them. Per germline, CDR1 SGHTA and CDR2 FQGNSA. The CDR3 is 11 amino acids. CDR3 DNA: TGTGCCAGCAGCTTAGGAAACACCATATATTTT. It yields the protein CASSLGNTIYF.